This is a list of T cell receptor beta chains from one sample in a study of graft-versus-host responses after intestinal transplantation. TCRdb keeps only in-frame clones here, not all; method: immunoSEQ multiplex PCR. The sample records some 41,000 clones, around 92% being singletons. Sample: PBMCs, taken around 280 days after transplant. The receptors were gathered from a human patient who received an intestinal transplant, so some T cells may come from the graft donor. The CDR3 runs from the conserved cysteine through the conserved F or W. A D gene is named only where the DNA matches it firmly. Not all rows give a size; the values are once, few, many and, for expanded clones, a class.

v_call,clone_size,d_call,j_call,cdr3_aa,cdr3_nt
TRBV6-1,once,TRBD2,TRBJ2-3,CASGLATDTQYF,TGTGCCAGTGGACTAGCTACAGATACGCAGTATTTT
TRBV11-2,NA,TRBD1,TRBJ1-2,CASSSGGWGYTF,TGTGCCAGCAGCTCAGGGGGGTGGGGCTACACCTTC
TRBV5-5,NA,TRBD1,TRBJ2-7,CASSQTGGGLYEQYF,TGTGCCAGCAGCCAGACAGGGGGAGGGCTCTACGAGCAGTACTTC
TRBV18,NA,NA,TRBJ1-1,CASSPRGMNTEAFF,TGTGCCAGCTCACCGCGGGGAATGAACACTGAAGCTTTCTTT
TRBV6-6,once,NA,TRBJ1-5,CASSYLGGGQPQHF,TGTGCCAGCAGTTACTTGGGGGGTGGGCAGCCCCAGCATTTT
TRBV19,NA,NA,TRBJ2-3,CASNIRSASSTQYF,TGTGCCAGTAATATAAGAAGTGCCTCAAGTACGCAGTATTTT
TRBV6-1,NA,TRBD2,TRBJ2-1,CASSVPIAGGRSYNEQFF,TGTGCCAGCAGTGTACCCATAGCGGGGGGGCGCTCCTACAATGAGCAGTTCTTC
TRBV19,NA,TRBD1,TRBJ1-4,CASSLRDDRVGEKLFF,TGTGCCAGTAGTCTCCGGGACGACAGGGTGGGGGAAAAACTGTTTTTT
TRBV7-9,NA,NA,TRBJ1-4,CASSLARQPTNEKLFF,TGTGCCAGCAGCTTAGCTCGACAGCCAACTAATGAAAAACTGTTTTTT
TRBV18,NA,NA,TRBJ2-3,CASSVARTITDTQYF,TGTGCCAGCTCAGTAGCCCGGACTATCACAGATACGCAGTATTTT
TRBV5-6,few,NA,TRBJ2-2,CASTLGGASPGELFF,TGTGCCAGCACCTTGGGGGGGGCTAGTCCCGGGGAGCTGTTTTTT
TRBV6-1,NA,TRBD2,TRBJ2-3,CASSVGGSLIDTQYF,TGTGCCAGCAGTGTGGGGGGGTCCCTGATAGATACGCAGTATTTT
TRBV27,NA,NA,TRBJ2-3,CASTRTRATTDTQYF,TGTGCCAGCACACGTACTAGAGCGACGACAGATACGCAGTATTTT
TRBV27,NA,NA,TRBJ1-1,CASRLSHPPRNTEAFF,TGTGCCAGCAGACTGTCACACCCCCCCAGAAACACTGAAGCTTTCTTT
TRBV11-2,few,TRBD2,TRBJ2-3,CASSLASGGATDTQYF,TGTGCCAGCAGCTTGGCTAGCGGGGGGGCCACAGATACGCAGTATTTT
TRBV11-3,NA,TRBD1,TRBJ2-3,CASSLGTGETDTQYF,TGTGCCAGCAGCTTAGGGACAGGGGAGACAGATACGCAGTATTTT
TRBV6-1,NA,NA,TRBJ1-3,CASSERRDSLYF,TGTGCCAGCAGTGAACGGAGGGACTCACTATATTTT
TRBV7-9,NA,TRBD2,TRBJ2-1,CASRSGLARNNEQFF,TGTGCCAGCAGATCAGGACTAGCGCGGAACAATGAGCAGTTCTTC
TRBV6-6,NA,NA,TRBJ2-5,CASRQTQYF,TGTGCCAGCAGACAGACCCAGTACTTC
TRBV7-3,NA,NA,TRBJ1-1,CASSNGGWTEAFF,TGTGCCAGCAGCAATGGTGGCTGGACTGAAGCTTTCTTT
TRBV12-2,NA,NA,TRBJ1-1,CASRFYGQGCTEAFF,TGTGCAAGTCGCTTTTATGGACAGGGCTGCACTGAAGCTTTCTTT